The rows below give T cell receptor beta chains drawn from one sample of a study of cytomegalovirus exposure and HLA in healthy donors. The repertoire was sequenced with immunoSEQ multiplex PCR; TCRdb's copy has only in-frame clones and lacks some. Of 90,000 to 140,000 clones in the sample, 86% were seen once. The source material was PBMCs. The receptor set was obtained from a woman aged 18-29 years in good health and CMV-seropositive. The CDR3 runs from the conserved cysteine through the conserved F or W. The order of the fields is J gene, V gene, clone size, D gene, CDR3 DNA, CDR3 protein. D genes are given only for firm matches. Size is stated for part of the rows, as once, few or many counts, or as a class when the clone is expanded.

>TRBJ2-2|TRBV7-3|NA|TRBD2
TGTGCCAGCAGCTTAAAAAGCGGGAGAAAGGACACCGGGGAGCTGTTTTTT
CASSLKSGRKDTGELFF
>TRBJ2-3|TRBV7-9|NA|TRBD2
TGTGCCAGCAGCTTCCCCATTGCGGGAGAAGGAACAGATACGCAGTATTTT
CASSFPIAGEGTDTQYF
>TRBJ2-1|TRBV7-9|NA|TRBD2
TGTGCCAGCAGCTTCACTAGCGGGGGGGCCGGGAATGAGCAGTTCTTC
CASSFTSGGAGNEQFF
>TRBJ2-4|TRBV27|NA|TRBD1
TGTGCCAGCAGTTCCTCATGGACAGGGTCAAGAGTATTC
CASSSSWTGSRVF
>TRBJ1-2|TRBV9|once|NA
TGTGCCAGCAGCCCCGCGAACTATGGCTACACCTTC
CASSPANYGYTF
>TRBJ1-5|TRBV4-2|NA|NA
TGTGCCAGCAGCCAATTTCTGGACAGCCTTAGCAATCAGCCCCAGCATTTT
CASSQFLDSLSNQPQHF
>TRBJ2-7|TRBV6-1|NA|NA
TGTGCCAGCAGCCGGGACACGGGCTCCTACGAGCAGTACTTC
CASSRDTGSYEQYF
>TRBJ1-5|TRBV27|NA|TRBD1
TGTGCCAGCAGTTTCGGGACAGGGCCATATAGCAATCAGCCCCAGCATTTT
CASSFGTGPYSNQPQHF
>TRBJ2-7|TRBV4-1|NA|NA
TGCGCCAGCAGCCAAATGGGCAGGGGGGCCTACGAGCAGTACTTC
CASSQMGRGAYEQYF
>TRBJ2-2|TRBV11-2|NA|NA
TGTGCCAGCAGCTTGTATCAGGGCGTCACCGGGGAGCTGTTTTTT
CASSLYQGVTGELFF
>TRBJ2-3|TRBV19|NA|NA
TGTGCCAGTAGTATGGGCCTAGCGACAGATACGCAGTATTTT
CASSMGLATDTQYF
>TRBJ2-5|TRBV6-5|NA|NA
TGTGCCAGCACTTCCGTGGTGGGCAAAGAGACCCAGTACTTC
CASTSVVGKETQYF
>TRBJ2-1|TRBV7-2|NA|TRBD2
TGTGCCAGCAGCTTAGAGTCTAGCGGGGGCCGAAGCTCCTACAATGAGCAGTTCTTC
CASSLESSGGRSSYNEQFF
>TRBJ2-2|TRBV21-1|NA|NA
TGTGCCAGCAGCAAAGAGGAGGGGCGGGGGTTCGGGGAGCTGTTTTTT
CASSKEEGRGFGELFF
>TRBJ1-5|TRBV19|NA|NA
TGTGCCAGTAGTACTACCAGGGGCGGCAATCAGCCCCAGCATTTT
CASSTTRGGNQPQHF
>TRBJ2-1|TRBV7-9|NA|TRBD2
TGTGCCAGCAGCATGACTAGCGGGGGGTCCAATGAGCAGTTCTTC
CASSMTSGGSNEQFF
>TRBJ2-5|TRBV6-1|NA|NA
TGTGCCAGCAGTGAAGGAGGAGTGCGGGAGACCCAGTACTTC
CASSEGGVRETQYF